One T cell receptor beta chain is described in this entry. The data were produced by immunoSEQ multiplex PCR, yet TCRdb's version contains in-frame clones alone and is incomplete. The sample records about 92,000 clones, around 80% being singletons. The entry originates in a study of control samples from healthy donors and cancer patients. The CDR3 spans 13 residues. Per the germline V gene, CDR1 is SGHTA and CDR2 is FQGNSA. V lost 5 bases and J 0 bases, leaving 5 bases between the germline ends. The V call is TRBV7-2, the J call TRBJ1-3; D ambiguous. The clonotype comes from a woman aged 55 to 70 in good health. Sequencing was done on a sample of blood. The CDR3 DNA reads as TGTGCCAGCAGCCGGGACTCTGGAAACACCATATATTTT. Amino acid sequence: CASSRDSGNTIYF.